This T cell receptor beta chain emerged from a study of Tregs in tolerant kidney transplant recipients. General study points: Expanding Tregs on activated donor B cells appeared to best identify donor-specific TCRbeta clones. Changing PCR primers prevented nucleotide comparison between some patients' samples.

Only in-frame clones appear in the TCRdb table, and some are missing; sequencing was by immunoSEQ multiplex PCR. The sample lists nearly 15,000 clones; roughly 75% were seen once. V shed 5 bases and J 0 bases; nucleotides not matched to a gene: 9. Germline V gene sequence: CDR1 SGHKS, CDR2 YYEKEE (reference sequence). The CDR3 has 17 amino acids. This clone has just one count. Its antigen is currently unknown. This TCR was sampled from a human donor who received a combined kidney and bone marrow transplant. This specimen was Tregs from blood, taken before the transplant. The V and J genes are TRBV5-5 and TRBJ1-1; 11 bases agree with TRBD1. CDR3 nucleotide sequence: TGTGCCAGCAGGGTGGGACAGGGGGTTTTGGTGAACACTGAAGCTTTCTTT. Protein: CASRVGQGVLVNTEAFF.